Each of the 31 T cell receptor beta chains below was sequenced from the same sample in a study of T-cell reconstitution after alpha-beta-depleted transplantation in children. Preparing the TCRbeta library involved the use of unique molecular identifiers. TCRdb redid the calling of the PCR reads with MiXCR, one entry per CDR3 protein. Of around 80,000 distinct CDR3 sequences listed, approximately 18% are singletons. The material sequenced was PBMCs, mostly from graft donor cells, taken 360 days after TCRalphabeta/CD19-depleted stem cell transplant. The source of these receptors is a male patient aged 2 to 9 who had a stem cell transplant for acute lymphoblastic leukemia, so the T cells may come from the graft donor.

This clonotype appeared many times. The CDR3 coding sequence is TGTGCCAGCAGTTACCTCCCCGCCGAAACGGGGAGAGTAAACAATGAGCAGTTCTTC. It translates to CASSYLPAETGRVNNEQFF. This chain uses TRBV6-5 with TRBJ2-1, with a tentative D call TRBD2 (5 bases). Germline CDR1 and CDR2: MNHEY and SVGAGI. The V and J ends lost 2 bases and 5 bases respectively, with 25 bases between them. The CDR3 length is 19 residues.

This clonotype was seen repeatedly, ten times or more. The rearrangement joins TRBV12-3 or TRBV12-4 to TRBJ2-2; D not resolved. Trimming shortened V by 6 bases and J by 0 bases, and 11 bases separated the two germline ends. The CDR3 sequence is 15 residues long. CDR3 sequence reads: CASSPRHANTGELFF. DNA of the CDR3: TGTGCCAGCAGCCCCCGGCACGCGAACACCGGGGAGCTGTTTTTT.

This clonotype turned up a few times. V is TRBV6-1 and J is TRBJ2-1, with D hard to call. The CDR3 extends over 19 amino acids. Germline CDR1 and CDR2: MNHNS and SASEGT. Trimming took off 4 bases at V and 1 base at J, with 23 bases between the two ends. This CDR3 is CASSGFGQVFSFSYNEQFF. CDR3 bases: TGTGCCAGCAGTGGATTCGGGCAGGTGTTCTCCTTTTCCTACAATGAGCAGTTCTTC.

This chain joins TRBV5-1 and TRBJ2-2; a weak D match, TRBD2 (5 bases). CDR1 SGHRS and CDR2 YFSETQ come from the germline V gene. This CDR3 has 14 residues. V was cut by 7 bases and J by 0 bases, with 10 bases left in between. The CDR3 DNA reads as TGCGCCAGCGAGAGGAGGACGAACACCGGGGAGCTGTTTTTT. Amino acid sequence: CASERRTNTGELFF.

This clonotype was recorded many times. The rearrangement uses TRBV24-1 and TRBJ2-6; D call uncertain. Trimming took off 5 bases at V and 0 bases at J, with 7 bases between the two ends. The CDR3 has 15 amino acids. From germline, CDR1 is KGHDR and CDR2 SFDVKD. The CDR3 loop reads CATSAGSSGANVLTF. The CDR3, as DNA: TGTGCCACCAGTGCGGGCAGCTCTGGGGCCAACGTCCTGACTTTC.

The V and J genes are TRBV11-2 and TRBJ2-1; 8 nucleotides align to TRBD1. This CDR3 region has 17 residues. The germline V gene encodes CDR1 SGHAT and CDR2 FQNNGV. With 1 base clipped from V and 3 bases from J, the junction kept 8 bases outside the gene matches. In nucleotides, the CDR3 is TGTGCCAGCAGCTTAGGTTTGGGGACAGGCCTCTACAATGAGCAGTTCTTC. Its translation: CASSLGLGTGLYNEQFF.

The rearrangement links TRBV11-3 to TRBJ2-3, with D perhaps matching TRBD2 (7 bases). The V end lost 5 bases, the J end lost 2 bases, and 17 bases lay between the germline ends. CDR1 and CDR2 from the germline V gene are SGHNT and YENEEA. CDR3 length: 16 amino acids. The DNA of the CDR3 is TGTGCCAGCAGCCCGTGGGGGGGACATTTCACAGATACGCAGTATTTT. The encoded protein is CASSPWGGHFTDTQYF.

This chain connects TRBV11-2 to TRBJ2-2; maybe TRBD1 (6 bases). There are 13 residues in the CDR3. Germline V gene sequence: CDR1 SGHAT, CDR2 FQNNGV. V lost 4 bases and J 4 bases, leaving 7 bases between the germline ends. The CDR3 sequence is CASSSQGTGELFF. CDR3 DNA sequence: TGTGCCAGCAGCTCACAGGGCACCGGGGAGCTGTTTTTT.

This clonotype was counted a few times. One end of the junction fails to match germline, which may point to a read error. V is TRBV2 and J is TRBJ2-1, with TRBD2 matching over 10 bases. From germline, CDR1 is SNHLY and CDR2 FYNNEI. The CDR3 spans 11 residues. The CDR3 reads CASSDSGRSAF. The CDR3 region has the DNA TGTGCCAGCAGTGATAGCGGGAGGTCGGCCTTC.

Written as DNA, the CDR3 is TGTGCCAGCAGTTCGTCGGGACGGCCGCCCCAGCATTTT. Its translation: CASSSSGRPPQHF. The genes are TRBV12-3 or TRBV12-4 and TRBJ1-5; TRBD1 might be the D (5 bases). The CDR3 loop spans 13 amino acids. V gave up 4 bases and J gave up 9 bases, with 13 bases separating them.

The chain combines TRBV11-3 with TRBJ2-7; no firm D call. Between the trimmed V and J ends, which lost 9 bases and 6 bases, there was a span of 18 bases. The CDR3 covers 13 residues. Germline CDR1 and CDR2: SGHNT and YENEEA. Here the CDR3 reads CASTRRGSIEQYF. In DNA, the CDR3 is TGTGCCAGTACCCGGAGAGGTTCGATCGAGCAGTACTTC.

The V gene is TRBV30, the J gene TRBJ2-1; 14 nucleotides agree with TRBD2. This CDR3 contains 14 residues. Trimming at V came to 0 bases and at J to 10 bases, leaving 2 bases not matched to a gene. Germline CDR1 reads GTSNPN; CDR2 reads SVGIG (reference sequence). The CDR3: CAWSVRLAGGEQFF. CDR3 bases: TGTGCCTGGAGTGTTCGACTAGCGGGAGGGGAGCAGTTCTTC.

Comment on this clonotype: The junction departs from germline at one end; a sequencing error may be responsible. The rearrangement links TRBV28 to TRBJ1-5, with TRBD1 matching 7 bases. Germline CDR1 reads MDHEN; CDR2 reads SYDVKM. This CDR3 contains 15 residues. CDR3 sequence (DNA): TGTGCCAGCAGCCTTAACAGGGGCCCTAATCAACCCCAGCATTTT. Translation gives CASSLNRGPNQPQHF.

This clonotype has a handful of counts. J is TRBJ2-7 and V is TRBV3-1, with a tentative D call TRBD1 (6 bases). The V and J ends lost 4 bases and 1 base respectively, with 14 bases between them. Per germline, CDR1 LGHDT and CDR2 YNNKEL (reference sequence). The CDR3 sequence is 15 residues long. In DNA form, the CDR3 reads TGTGCCAGCAGCCCACCCGGGACACCTTCCTACGAGCAGTACTTC. Translation gives CASSPPGTPSYEQYF.

This clonotype has more than one count but fewer than ten. V is TRBV4-1 and J is TRBJ2-5; D perhaps matches TRBD1 (6 bases). The CDR3 has 15 residues. Looked up from germline, CDR1 is MGHRA and CDR2 is YSYEKL. V lost 3 bases, J lost 2 bases, and 13 bases lay in between. Written as DNA, the CDR3 is TGCGCCAGCAGCCACCTAGGTAGGGGGCAAGAGACCCAGTACTTC. It translates to CASSHLGRGQETQYF.

This clonotype was counted a few times. J is TRBJ1-1 and V is TRBV10-3, with D possibly TRBD1 on 5 matching bases. The CDR3 has 14 amino acids. The V and J ends lost 4 bases and 1 base respectively, with 10 bases between them. CDR1 and CDR2 (germline): ENHRY, SYGVKD. Here the CDR3 reads CAISVGVANTEAFF. Written as DNA, the CDR3 is TGTGCCATCAGTGTAGGGGTAGCGAACACTGAAGCTTTCTTT.

This chain links TRBV11-2 with TRBJ2-3, with D possibly called TRBD1 or TRBD2 (5 bases each). Trimming cost V 4 bases and J 7 bases, with 18 bases left between them. The V gene's germline CDR1 is SGHAT and CDR2 FQNNGV. CDR3 size: 15 residues. CDR3 sequence: CASSYRDGRQNTQYF. The CDR3 DNA reads as TGTGCCAGCAGCTACCGGGACGGTCGTCAAAATACGCAGTATTTT.

By proportion, this clonotype is medium-sized. CDR3 residues: CASSAGDRGIKYQETQYF. The DNA of the CDR3 is TGTGCCAGCAGTGCTGGGGACAGGGGGATCAAATACCAAGAGACCCAGTACTTC. The chain recombines TRBV11-1 with TRBJ2-5; 11 positions match TRBD1. The CDR3 contains 18 residues. CDR1 is SGHAT, CDR2 FQDESV, per germline (reference sequence). J lost 0 bases, V lost 6 bases, and 12 bases had no gene match.

This clonotype was recorded a few times. The gene calls are TRBV5-5 and TRBJ1-6; perhaps TRBD1 as D (6 bases). Trimming stripped 4 bases from V and 6 bases from J, with 11 bases between. The CDR3 runs to 14 residues. Per germline, CDR1 SGHKS and CDR2 YYEKEE (reference sequence). This CDR3 is CASSQGGPNSPLHF. Written as DNA, the CDR3 is TGTGCCAGCAGCCAAGGGGGTCCTAATTCACCCCTCCACTTT.

The table lists this clonotype with a few counts. The rearrangement uses TRBV7-8 and TRBJ1-5, with TRBD1 identical over 9 bases. Germline V lookup: CDR1 SGHVS, CDR2 FQNEAQ. The CDR3 totals 15 residues. The V segment lost 5 bases and the J segment 1 base; nucleotides outside the gene matches: 3. In DNA form, the CDR3 reads TGTGCCAGCAGCGAACAGGGGGCGAGCAATCAGCCCCAGCATTTT. It codes for CASSEQGASNQPQHF.

This clonotype was observed a few times. This chain uses TRBV20-1 with TRBJ2-7, with a possible D match to TRBD2 (6 bases). V was cut by 5 bases and J by 0 bases, with 14 bases left in between. From germline, CDR1 is DFQATT and CDR2 SNEGSKA (reference sequence). The CDR3 consists of 14 residues. This CDR3 is CSAAGSRSSYEQYF. CDR3 in DNA: TGCAGTGCTGCCGGGAGTCGGAGCTCCTACGAGCAGTACTTC.

This clonotype was picked up a small number of times. CDR3 sequence: CASSYSPTGEQFF. DNA for the CDR3: TGTGCCAGCAGTTACTCCCCCACTGGTGAGCAGTTCTTC. The genes are TRBV6-5 and TRBJ2-1; D not resolved. The V gene's germline CDR1 is MNHEY and CDR2 SVGAGI. This CDR3 is 13 amino acids long. V was pared by 0 bases and J by 9 bases, with 9 bases between.

This chain connects TRBV5-1 to TRBJ2-1; 7 bases fit TRBD2. Germline V gene data show CDR1 as SGHRS and CDR2 as YFSETQ. The V gene end was trimmed by 4 bases and the J gene end by 6 bases; junction bases not matched to a gene: 16. The CDR3 consists of 17 residues. DNA for the CDR3: TGCGCCAGCAGCCCCTTTAGGGCGGGAGAACGGATCAATGAGCAGTTCTTC. As protein: CASSPFRAGERINEQFF. Filled out from reference TRBV5-1 and TRBJ2-1, the complete variable domain reads KAGVTQTPRYLIKTRGQQVTLSCSPISGHRSVSWYQQTPGQGLQFLFEYFSETQRNKGNFPGRFSGRQFSNSRSEMNVSTLELGDSALYLCASSPFRAGERINEQFFGPGTRLTVL.

In its sample, this clonotype was seen a few times. The chain couples TRBV2 to TRBJ2-5; 10 bases align to TRBD2. The CDR3 totals 18 residues. CDR1 is SNHLY and CDR2 is FYNNEI in the germline V gene. The V and J ends lost 4 bases and 5 bases, in that order; junction bases with no gene match: 16. The CDR3 loop reads CASSADIASGRLVETQYF. The CDR3 nucleotides are TGTGCCAGCAGTGCGGATATCGCTAGCGGGAGATTAGTGGAGACCCAGTACTTC.

This clonotype was detected a few times. The chain carries TRBV4-2 and TRBJ2-1; D not certain. V dropped 3 bases and J dropped 3 bases, with 6 bases sitting between them. Germline-derived CDR1 and CDR2 are LGHNA and YNFKEQ. The CDR3 has 13 amino acids. In DNA form, the CDR3 reads TGTGCCAGCAGCCATCCCGACTACAATGAGCAGTTCTTC. Its translation is CASSHPDYNEQFF.

The chain employs TRBV4-2 and TRBJ2-7; a weak D match, TRBD1 (6 bases). In germline, CDR1 is LGHNA, CDR2 YNFKEQ. V lost 0 bases to trimming and J lost 4 bases, with 16 bases between them. The CDR3 loop spans 16 amino acids. DNA of the CDR3: TGTGCCAGCAGCCAAGAGTGGACAGCTGTAGCTTACGAGCAGTACTTC. Translation: CASSQEWTAVAYEQYF.

The CDR3 protein is CASSHQLAGGPYEQYF. The CDR3 bases are TGTGCCAGCAGTCACCAACTAGCGGGGGGGCCCTACGAGCAGTACTTC. The chain links TRBV2 to TRBJ2-7; 13 nucleotides align to TRBD2. V gave up 5 bases and J gave up 2 bases; unmatched junction bases: 6. Germline V gives CDR1 SNHLY, CDR2 FYNNEI. The CDR3 is made up of 16 amino acids.

The CDR3 DNA reads as TGCGCCAGCAGCTTGGGGGACGTGCTCGGGGAGCAGTACTTC. It translates to CASSLGDVLGEQYF. The rearrangement uses TRBV5-1 and TRBJ2-7; D could derive from TRBD1 or TRBD2 (5 bases each). From germline, CDR1 is SGHRS and CDR2 YFSETQ. Trimming removed 0 bases at V and 7 bases at J, with 14 bases between. The CDR3 has 14 amino acids.

This clonotype was counted ten times or more. The J gene is TRBJ1-5, the V gene TRBV12-3 or TRBV12-4; D uncertain. The length of the CDR3 is 12 residues. Trimming shortened V by 1 base and J by 4 bases, and 2 bases separated the two germline ends. The DNA of the CDR3 is TGTGCCAGCAGTTTAGGGAATCAGCCCCAGCATTTT. It specifies CASSLGNQPQHF.

This clonotype has more than one count but fewer than ten. CDR3 DNA: TGTGCCAGCTCACCACTCCGGGACAACTCAAACACCGGGGAGCTGTTTTTT. Protein product: CASSPLRDNSNTGELFF. The chain employs TRBV18 and TRBJ2-2; D might be TRBD1 (6 bases). Trimming removed 1 base at V and 2 bases at J, with 14 bases between. The CDR3 is made up of 17 amino acids. Germline CDR1 KGHSH, CDR2 LQKENI.

Many counts were recorded for this clonotype. The chain couples TRBV6-5 to TRBJ2-3; D possibly matches TRBD1 or TRBD2 (7 bases each). The CDR3 has 15 residues. CDR1 and CDR2 from the germline V gene are MNHEY and SVGAGI. V gave up 5 bases and J gave up 4 bases, with 16 bases separating them. The CDR3 spells CASSRLGGGADTQYF. In nucleotides, the CDR3 is TGTGCCAGCAGTCGGTTGGGAGGGGGCGCAGATACGCAGTATTTT.